This is a list of T cell receptor beta chains from one sample in a study of CD8 T cells in ankylosing spondylitis. TCRdb re-analysed the 5' RACE reads in MiXCR, keeping a single row per CDR3 protein. The sample has approximately 540,000 distinct CDR3 sequences, about 12% seen once. The sequencing input was blood, either unsorted or a sorted T cell fraction (not recorded which). The receptors derive from a male donor with ankylosing spondylitis. Each CDR3 is given with its conserved first and last residue. The D gene is left open where the match is weak. Clone size is stated in some rows and not others, as once, few, many or a class when expanded.

CDR3 DNA | CDR3 protein | V gene | D gene | clone size | J gene
TGTGCCAGCAGTTTTAGACATAACACCGGGGAGCTGTTTTTT | CASSFRHNTGELFF | TRBV12-3/TRBV12-4 | NA | NA | TRBJ2-2
TGTGCCAGCAGGGGAGGGGTTTGGACCGGGGAGCTGTTTTTT | CASRGGVWTGELFF | TRBV12-3/TRBV12-4 | TRBD2 | few | TRBJ2-2
TGTGCCTGGAGCCCGGTCGAATGGGAGACCCAGTACTTC | CAWSPVEWETQYF | TRBV30 | NA | NA | TRBJ2-5
TGTGCCAGCAGCGTGACAGGGGGTGGATCACCCCTCCACTTT | CASSVTGGGSPLHF | TRBV5-6 | TRBD1 | NA | TRBJ1-6
TGTGCCAGCAGTGGCCAGAGTCATAGCAATCAGCCCCAGCATTTT | CASSGQSHSNQPQHF | TRBV2 | NA | few | TRBJ1-5
TGTGCCAGCAGCGCCGGGACATATGGACTAGCGGGCCCCGTGGAGACCCAGTACTTC | CASSAGTYGLAGPVETQYF | TRBV4-2 | TRBD2 | NA | TRBJ2-5
TGTGCCAGCAGTAAGCGGGAGGGCCTCTCCTACAATGAGCAGTTCTTC | CASSKREGLSYNEQFF | TRBV5-4 | TRBD2 | NA | TRBJ2-1
TGCAGTGCTAGAGACCGCCGGGAGACCCAGTACTTC | CSARDRRETQYF | TRBV20-1 | NA | many | TRBJ2-5
TGTGCCAGCAGTGCCTGGGGCGTCCTCAATCAGCCCCAGCATTTT | CASSAWGVLNQPQHF | TRBV6-1 | NA | many | TRBJ1-5
TGTGCCAGCAGTTTAAGTAGCGCTAGCTCCTACGAGCAGTACTTC | CASSLSSASSYEQYF | TRBV27 | NA | few | TRBJ2-7
TGTGCCAGCAGACGTCCGGGACAGGGAGGACAGCCCCAGCATTTT | CASRRPGQGGQPQHF | TRBV28 | TRBD1 | NA | TRBJ1-5
TGTGCCAGCAGCTTTCACGGGACAGGGACGGGTGAGCAGTTCTTC | CASSFHGTGTGEQFF | TRBV11-3 | TRBD1 | few | TRBJ2-1
TGCGCCAGCAGCTTGGGTCAGGGAGAACTGTTTTTT | CASSLGQGELFF | TRBV5-1 | NA | NA | TRBJ1-4
TGTGCCAGCAGGAGAACGTCGGACAGCTCCTACAATGAGCAGTTCTTC | CASRRTSDSSYNEQFF | TRBV7-2 | NA | few | TRBJ2-1
TGCAGTGCTATGACTAGGGGGAGGTCCTACGAGCAGTACTTC | CSAMTRGRSYEQYF | TRBV20-1 | NA | NA | TRBJ2-7
TGTGCCAGCATGACGAGGGTGAACACAGATACGCAGTATTTT | CASMTRVNTDTQYF | TRBV2 | NA | few | TRBJ2-3
TGTGCCAGCAGTTACGGGGAGGGAACCGTCGAGCAGTACTTC | CASSYGEGTVEQYF | TRBV6-5 | TRBD2 | few | TRBJ2-7
TGTGCCAGCAGTGATGGACTCAATCAGCCCCAGCATTTT | CASSDGLNQPQHF | TRBV6-2/TRBV6-3 | NA | few | TRBJ1-5
TGTGCCAGCAGACAGGGTCCGCGAGAGACCCAGTACTTC | CASRQGPRETQYF | TRBV6-1 | NA | NA | TRBJ2-5
TGCAGTGCTAGGCTAGTCCAGATAAAGTTTTCCCTAATGAGGGAAGCTTTCTTT | CSARLVQIKFSLMREAFF | TRBV20-1 | NA | NA | TRBJ1-1
TGTGCCAGCAGTTTTCGGTTAGCGAGAACTCCTAGCACAGATACGCAGTATTTT | CASSFRLARTPSTDTQYF | TRBV12-3/TRBV12-4 | NA | NA | TRBJ2-3
TGTGCCAGCAGCGATGACAAGGTGACCCAGTACTTC | CASSDDKVTQYF | TRBV9 | NA | NA | TRBJ2-5
TGCAGTGTTCGACTAGCGGGGGACCAAGAGACCCAGTACTTC | CSVRLAGDQETQYF | TRBV20-1 | TRBD2 | NA | TRBJ2-5
TGTGCCAGCAGCTTTGAGGGCGGAGATGAGCAGTTCTTC | CASSFEGGDEQFF | TRBV12-3/TRBV12-4 | NA | few | TRBJ2-1
TGTGCCACCAGTCCCTCGGCGGGGGCCAATGAGCAGTTCTTC | CATSPSAGANEQFF | TRBV24-1 | NA | NA | TRBJ2-1
TGTGCCAGCAGCGAGCTTGGACTGAACACTGAAGCTTTCTTT | CASSELGLNTEAFF | TRBV14 | NA | few | TRBJ1-1
TGTGCCAGCAGCGCGCTAGCGGGTCATTTCACCGGGGAGCTGTTTTTT | CASSALAGHFTGELFF | TRBV7-7 | TRBD2 | NA | TRBJ2-2